This entry features one T cell receptor beta chain sequence. Germline CDR1 reads DFQATT; CDR2 reads SNEGSKA (reference sequence). Trimming removed 3 bases from V and 4 bases from J, with 13 bases in between. The CDR3 sequence is 13 residues long. This entry is derived from a study of blood T cell repertoires in COVID-19. Overall study context: Italy, Spain and the United States were the sources of the convalescent and acute COVID-19 samples. PBMCs, B-cell-depleted T cells, or T cells provided the cDNA or gDNA that made up the material.

In the original workflow: For nucleated cells, counts were estimated from reference gene primer amplification. The method was immunoSEQ multiplex PCR; TCRdb's version includes in-frame clones alone and lacks a portion of them. From that table come the V and J calls and clone size; the DNA was used to work out D and trimming. The data hold around 84,000 clones, with 65% to 85% observed a single time. The source material was peripheral blood. The V gene is TRBV20-1, the J gene TRBJ2-7, with TRBD2 as a possible D gene (5 bases). This receptor was taken from an older man with active or convalescent COVID-19. DNA of the CDR3: TGCAGTGCTAGTGGTCCCGGAGGTTACGAGCAGTACTTC. This translates into CSASGPGGYEQYF.